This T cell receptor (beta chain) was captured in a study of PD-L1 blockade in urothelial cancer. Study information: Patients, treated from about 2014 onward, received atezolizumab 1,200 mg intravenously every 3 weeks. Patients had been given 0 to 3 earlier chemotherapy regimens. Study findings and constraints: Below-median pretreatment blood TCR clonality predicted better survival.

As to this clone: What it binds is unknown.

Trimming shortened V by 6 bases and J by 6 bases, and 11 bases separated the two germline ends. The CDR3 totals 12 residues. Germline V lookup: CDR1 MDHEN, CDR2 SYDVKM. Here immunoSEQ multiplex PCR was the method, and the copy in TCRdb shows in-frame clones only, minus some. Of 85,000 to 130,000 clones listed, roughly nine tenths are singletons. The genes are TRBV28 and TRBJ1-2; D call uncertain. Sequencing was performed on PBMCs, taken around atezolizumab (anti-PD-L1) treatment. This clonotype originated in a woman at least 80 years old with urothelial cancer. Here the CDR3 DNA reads TGTGCCAGCAGAACCGTCGGGGATGGCTACACCTTC. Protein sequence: CASRTVGDGYTF.